This T cell receptor (beta chain) was identified in a study of T cells in Graves' hyperthyroidism and ophthalmopathy. At the level of the study: Before any treatment, at initial diagnosis, peripheral blood was collected. Findings and caveats of the study: Most clonotypes that expanded in the thyroid above 0.001 also showed up in blood.

As for this clonotype: Its antigen is as yet unknown.

Germline-derived CDR1 and CDR2 are SQVTM and ANQGSEA. This CDR3 contains 19 residues. V shed 3 bases and J 5 bases; nucleotides not matched to a gene: 20. Using RNA transcripts as the source, TCR beta CDR3 regions were amplified. A set of HTBI primers served as the primers for a first-round RT-PCR of the TCR CDR3. TCRdb re-called the multiplex PCR reads with MiXCR, one entry per CDR3 protein. The table has 500,000 or so distinct CDR3 sequences, 15% to 20% seen once. Clinicians diagnosed patients from clinical symptoms, serum thyroxine and TRAb, thyroid ultrasound and orbital computed tomography. The material sequenced was blood. The chain carries TRBV29-1 and TRBJ2-1; 9 bases align to TRBD1. The TCR originated in a woman younger than 45 with Graves' ophthalmopathy. This chain's CDR3 is CSVEDFGDRDLEAHNEQFF. In DNA form, the CDR3 reads TGCAGCGTTGAGGACTTCGGGGACAGGGACCTTGAGGCTCACAATGAGCAGTTCTTC.